A single sample is the source of the 16 T cell receptor beta chains below, sequenced in a study of blood T cell repertoires in COVID-19. Clones were read by immunoSEQ multiplex PCR, and TCRdb kept only the in-frame ones, dropping some. The repertoire includes fewer than 140,000 clones, roughly four fifths of them detected once, and more than 13% sits in the top ten. Material for sequencing was peripheral blood. These receptors all stem from a woman aged 60-75 years with acute or convalescent COVID-19.

To note about this clone: Distinct nucleotide sequences in the sample also encode this CDR3. The genes are TRBV2 and TRBJ1-2; D gene ambiguous. The CDR3 contains 13 residues. The germline V gene has CDR1 SNHLY and CDR2 FYNNEI. Trimming stripped 3 bases from V and 4 bases from J, with 9 bases between. This chain's CDR3 is CASSDGGAYGYTF. Written as DNA, the CDR3 is TGTGCCAGCAGTGACGGAGGCGCCTATGGCTACACCTTC.

The V and J genes are TRBV5-1 and TRBJ2-5, with TRBD2 matching over 12 bases. V dropped 2 bases and J dropped 3; count of bases not matched to a gene: 8. Germline V CDR1 and CDR2: SGHRS, YFSETQ. The CDR3 totals 17 residues. The CDR3 sequence: CASSFGSRTSGKETQYF. CDR3 coding DNA: TGCGCCAGCAGCTTTGGATCGCGGACTAGCGGGAAAGAGACCCAGTACTTC.

This chain links TRBV7-2 with TRBJ2-1; possibly TRBD2 for D (6 bases). The CDR3 length is 16 residues. Trimming shortened V by 1 base and J by 7 bases, and 17 bases separated the two germline ends. Germline V gene lookup returns CDR1 SGHTA and CDR2 FQGNSA. In DNA, the CDR3 is TGTGCCAGCAGCTTAGTAGGGACGGGAGTCACAAATGAGCAGTTCTTC. Its protein is CASSLVGTGVTNEQFF.

V and J are TRBV5-5 and TRBJ1-6; 8 bases agree with TRBD1. The V and J ends lost 2 bases and 10 bases, in that order; junction bases with no gene match: 8. The CDR3 covers 15 residues. CDR1 is SGHKS, CDR2 YYEKEE, per germline (reference sequence). The CDR3 loop is CASSFSGTGISPLHF. The CDR3 DNA is TGTGCCAGCAGCTTCTCCGGGACAGGCATCTCACCCCTCCACTTT.

This sequence joins TRBV7-3 and TRBJ2-2, with no clear D. From germline, CDR1 is SGHTA and CDR2 FQGTGA. The CDR3 covers 15 residues. With 3 bases removed from V and 1 base from J, the gap between germline ends came to 9 bases. The CDR3 reads CASSLGGQNTGELFF. The CDR3 region has the DNA TGTGCCAGCAGCTTGGGTGGGCAGAACACCGGGGAGCTGTTTTTT.

The V call is TRBV10-1, the J call TRBJ1-2; D may be TRBD1 (6 bases). This CDR3 is 13 amino acids long. The germline V and J ends were trimmed by 4 bases and 10 bases, with 16 bases remaining between them. Germline V CDR1 and CDR2: WNHNN, SYGVQD (reference sequence). The CDR3 sequence: CASSVWTEIVYTF. CDR3 sequence (DNA): TGCGCCAGCAGTGTCTGGACAGAGATAGTCTACACCTTC.

The chain recombines TRBV20-1 with TRBJ2-7; D not certain. With 3 bases removed from V and 0 bases from J, the gap between germline ends came to 15 bases. Germline values: CDR1 DFQATT, CDR2 SNEGSKA (reference sequence). This CDR3 spans 15 amino acids. The CDR3 loop reads CSASDQRGNSYEQYF. CDR3 in DNA: TGCAGTGCTAGTGACCAGAGAGGAAACTCCTACGAGCAGTACTTC.

The chain couples TRBV6-1 to TRBJ2-1; D might be TRBD1 (6 bases). Germline V lookup: CDR1 MNHNS, CDR2 SASEGT. Deletions cut 2 bases from V and 5 bases from J, with 13 bases between. The CDR3 loop spans 15 amino acids. As DNA, the CDR3 is TGTGCCAGCAGTGAACGTTCAGCAGGGGACAATGAGCAGTTCTTC. Translation: CASSERSAGDNEQFF.

The V and J genes are TRBV6-5 and TRBJ1-5; no clear D gene. CDR3 length: 14 amino acids. The V and J ends lost 6 bases and 0 bases respectively, with 9 bases between them. Germline values: CDR1 MNHEY, CDR2 SVGAGI. The CDR3 DNA reads TGTGCCAGCAGGCCTTACACTAGCAATCAGCCCCAGCATTTT. Translated: CASRPYTSNQPQHF.

This sequence joins TRBV7-9 and TRBJ2-1; 11 nucleotides match TRBD2. Germline values: CDR1 SEHNR, CDR2 FQNEAQ (reference sequence). The CDR3 consists of 16 residues. V lost 4 bases and J lost 8; bases outside the gene matches: 10. CDR3 in DNA: TGTGCCAGCAGCTCACCTACTAGCGGGAGAAGGGATGAGCAGTTCTTC. Translating gives CASSSPTSGRRDEQFF.

This chain connects TRBV11-2 to TRBJ1-4; D is ambiguous. This CDR3 has 14 amino acids. Trimming shortened V by 5 bases and J by 3 bases, and 10 bases separated the two germline ends. Germline CDR1 reads SGHAT; CDR2 reads FQNNGV. The CDR3 DNA reads TGTGCCAGCAGCGCGGGGTTGGCTAATGAAAAACTGTTTTTT. Translation: CASSAGLANEKLFF.

The chain joins TRBV2 to TRBJ1-2, with 10 bases matching TRBD1. Germline trimming cut 8 bases from V and 8 bases from J; bases unmatched to any gene: 5. The V gene's germline CDR1 is SNHLY and CDR2 FYNNEI. This CDR3 has 12 residues. CDR3 DNA: TGTGCCAGCTCTGGGACAGGGGACGGCTACACCTTC. Its protein product is CASSGTGDGYTF. The full variable domain, rest sourced from reference TRBV2 and TRBJ1-2, is EPEVTQTPSHQVTQMGQEVILRCVPISNHLYFYWYRQILGQKVEFLVSFYNNEISEKSEIFDDQFSVERPDGSNFTLKIRSTKLEDSAMYFCASSGTGDGYTFGSGTRLTVV.

This clone has only one observation. This chain links TRBV18 with TRBJ1-1; D unresolved. This CDR3 region has 16 residues. V lost 3 bases and J 1 base, leaving 15 bases between the germline ends. Germline V gives CDR1 KGHSH, CDR2 LQKENI. As DNA, the CDR3 is TGTGCCAGCTCACCCCCTTCCGGACGGGAGAACACTGAAGCTTTCTTT. This sequence encodes CASSPPSGRENTEAFF.

This chain uses TRBV5-1 with TRBJ2-3, with D possibly TRBD1 on 6 matching bases. Germline values: CDR1 SGHRS, CDR2 YFSETQ. This CDR3 comprises 14 residues. Trimming cost V 4 bases and J 0 bases, with 9 bases left between them. The CDR3 is CASSADSSTDTQYF. The CDR3 DNA reads TGCGCCAGCAGCGCGGACAGTAGCACAGATACGCAGTATTTT.

V is TRBV5-1 and J is TRBJ1-6; no definite D call. Trimming took off 0 bases at V and 5 bases at J, with 6 bases between the two ends. This CDR3 is built from 14 residues. Germline loops: CDR1 SGHRS, CDR2 YFSETQ. As DNA, the CDR3 is TGCGCCAGCAGCTTGGGTTCCAATAATTCACCCCTCCACTTT. It encodes CASSLGSNNSPLHF.

V is TRBV3-1 (or the pseudogene TRBV3-2) and J is TRBJ1-5, with 7 bases aligning to TRBD1. Germline V gene sequence: CDR1 LGHDT, CDR2 YNNKEL (reference sequence). V lost 6 bases to trimming and J lost 4 bases; unmatched junction nucleotides: 12. The CDR3 loop spans 16 amino acids. The CDR3 region has the DNA TGTGCCAGCAGTCGGTCTATCGGGACAGAGAATCAGCCCCAGCATTTT. Translating it yields CASSRSIGTENQPQHF.